This T cell receptor (beta chain) stems from a study of blood T cells in healthy people across ages. Of note for this clonotype: The antigen remains undetermined.

A second PCR, run for roughly 7 to 11 cycles, used a sample-barcoded 5' primer plus a J-beta primer mix. TCRdb reanalysed the 5' RACE reads using MiXCR and keeps one entry per CDR3 protein. The data contain around 800,000 distinct CDR3 sequences, around 24% of them singletons. Whole-study results and caveats: The study could not conclusively compare naive and antigen-experienced cells, given its unsorted PBMCs. One million T cells yielded diversity estimates that were considered underestimates.

CDR1 is MNHEY and CDR2 is SVGAGI in the germline V gene. This CDR3 is 14 amino acids long. The V gene lost 0 bases and the J gene lost 5 bases, with 10 bases spanning the gap. This sample was also put to use in a study of T cells of mothers and their children. Per that paper: Both sample barcodes and 2-4 random nucleotides came from the M1S primer of the second PCR. Mothers and children who were related shared slightly more overlap than unrelated pairs, but not significantly more.

The chain carries TRBV6-5 and TRBJ2-5, with D possibly being TRBD2 (5 bases). The sequence was collected from a boy aged 5 to 17 in good health. Sequencing input: blood. CDR3 residues: CASSYSGLGETQYF. The CDR3 DNA sequence: TGTGCCAGCAGTTACTCTGGACTCGGGGAGACCCAGTACTTC.